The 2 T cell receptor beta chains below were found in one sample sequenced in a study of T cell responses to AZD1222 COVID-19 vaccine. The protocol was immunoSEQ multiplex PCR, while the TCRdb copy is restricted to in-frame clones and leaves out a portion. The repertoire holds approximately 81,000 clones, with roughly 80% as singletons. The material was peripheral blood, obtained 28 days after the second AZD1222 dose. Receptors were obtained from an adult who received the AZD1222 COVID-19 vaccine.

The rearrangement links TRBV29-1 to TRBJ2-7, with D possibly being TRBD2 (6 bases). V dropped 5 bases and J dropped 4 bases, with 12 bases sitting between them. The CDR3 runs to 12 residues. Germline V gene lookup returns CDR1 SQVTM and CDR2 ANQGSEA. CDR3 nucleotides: TGCAGCGTTATTCGGGGGACGTACGAGCAGTACTTC. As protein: CSVIRGTYEQYF.

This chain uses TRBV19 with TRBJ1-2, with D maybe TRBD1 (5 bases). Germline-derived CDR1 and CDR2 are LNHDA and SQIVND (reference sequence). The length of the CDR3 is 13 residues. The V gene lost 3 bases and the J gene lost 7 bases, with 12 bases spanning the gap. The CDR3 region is CASSMVRAAGYTF. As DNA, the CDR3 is TGTGCCAGTAGTATGGTCAGGGCCGCTGGCTACACCTTC.